This T cell receptor (beta chain) was captured in a study of Ad26.COV2.S vaccination and SARS-CoV-2 variants. TCRdb keeps only in-frame clones here, not all; method: immunoSEQ multiplex PCR. Of about half a million clones in the sample, roughly nine tenths are singletons; the top ten hold 1.7%. Described treatment: some 19 received Ad26.COV2.S at low or high dose, single or two shots; 5 received placebo; per-sample allocation not given. Material that was analyzed had been drawn on day 63 after the first vaccine or placebo injection. Germline V gene lookup returns CDR1 MGHRA and CDR2 YSYEKL. V was trimmed by 4 bases and J by 3 bases, leaving 10 bases between them. This CDR3 has 14 residues.

The sample consisted of peripheral blood, taken in a trial of Ad26.COV2.S vaccine versus placebo. This TCR came from a person between 18 and 65 years old who received the Ad26.COV2.S COVID-19 vaccine or a placebo. The chain joins TRBV4-1 to TRBJ1-5; D is unclear. CDR3 nucleotides: TGCGCCAGCAGCCCCTGGGGTGCCAATCAGCCCCAGCATTTT. Protein: CASSPWGANQPQHF.